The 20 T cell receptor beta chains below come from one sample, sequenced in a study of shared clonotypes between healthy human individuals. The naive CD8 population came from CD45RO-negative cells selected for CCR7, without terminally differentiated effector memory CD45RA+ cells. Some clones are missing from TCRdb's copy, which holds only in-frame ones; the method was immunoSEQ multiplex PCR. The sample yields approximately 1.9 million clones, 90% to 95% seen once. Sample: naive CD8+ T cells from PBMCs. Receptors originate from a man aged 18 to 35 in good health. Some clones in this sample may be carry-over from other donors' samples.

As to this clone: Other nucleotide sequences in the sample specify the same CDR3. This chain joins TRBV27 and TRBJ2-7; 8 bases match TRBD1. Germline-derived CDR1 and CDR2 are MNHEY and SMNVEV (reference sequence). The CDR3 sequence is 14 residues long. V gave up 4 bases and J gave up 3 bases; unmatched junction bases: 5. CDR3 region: CASSSRDRNYEQYF. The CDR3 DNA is TGTGCCAGCAGTTCTCGGGACAGGAACTACGAGCAGTACTTC.

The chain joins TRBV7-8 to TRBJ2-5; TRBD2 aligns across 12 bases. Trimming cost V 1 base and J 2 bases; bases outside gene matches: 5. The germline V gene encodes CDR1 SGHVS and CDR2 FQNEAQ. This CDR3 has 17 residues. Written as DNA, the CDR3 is TGTGCCAGCAGCTTAGGTGGGACTAGCGGGCTTCAAGAGACCCAGTACTTC. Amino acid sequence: CASSLGGTSGLQETQYF. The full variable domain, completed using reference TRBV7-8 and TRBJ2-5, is GAGVSQSPRYKVAKRGQDVALRCDPISGHVSLFWYQQALGQGPEFLTYFQNEAQLDKSGLPSDRFFAERPEGSVSTLKIQRTQQEDSAVYLCASSLGGTSGLQETQYFGPGTRLLVL.

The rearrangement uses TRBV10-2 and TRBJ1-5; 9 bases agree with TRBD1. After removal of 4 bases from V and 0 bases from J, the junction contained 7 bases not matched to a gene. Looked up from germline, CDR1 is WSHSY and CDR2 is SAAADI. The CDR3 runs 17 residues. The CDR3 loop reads CASSVTGGRHSNQPQHF. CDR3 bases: TGCGCCAGCAGTGTGACAGGGGGAAGACATAGCAATCAGCCCCAGCATTTT.

CDR3 in DNA: TGTGCCTGGAGCTACAGAGACCCTAGCTCTGGGGCCAACGTCCTGACTTTC. This encodes CAWSYRDPSSGANVLTF. The V call is TRBV30, the J call TRBJ2-6; no firm D call. With 3 bases removed from V and 0 bases from J, the gap between germline ends came to 15 bases. Germline V gene sequence: CDR1 GTSNPN, CDR2 SVGIG (reference sequence). The length of the CDR3 is 17 residues.

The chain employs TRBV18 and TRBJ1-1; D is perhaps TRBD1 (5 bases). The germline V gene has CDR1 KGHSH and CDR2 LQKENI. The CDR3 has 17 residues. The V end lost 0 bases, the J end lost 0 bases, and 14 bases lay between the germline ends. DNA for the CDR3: TGTGCCAGCTCACCACCGTTGGCGGGGACGCTGAACACTGAAGCTTTCTTT. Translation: CASSPPLAGTLNTEAFF.

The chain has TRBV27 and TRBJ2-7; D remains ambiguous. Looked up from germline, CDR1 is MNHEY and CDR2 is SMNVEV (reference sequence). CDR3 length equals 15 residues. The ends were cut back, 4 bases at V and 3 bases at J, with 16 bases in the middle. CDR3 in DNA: TGTGCCAGCAGTTCCCACCCGACGGAGAACTACGAGCAGTACTTC. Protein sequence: CASSSHPTENYEQYF.

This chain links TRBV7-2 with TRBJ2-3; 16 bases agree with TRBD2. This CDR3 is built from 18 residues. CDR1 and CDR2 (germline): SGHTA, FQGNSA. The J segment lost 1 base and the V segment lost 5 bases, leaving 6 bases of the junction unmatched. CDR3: CASSRGLAGGLGTDTQYF. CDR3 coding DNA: TGTGCCAGCAGCCGGGGACTAGCGGGAGGGCTGGGCACAGATACGCAGTATTTT.

CDR3: CATSSSIGGASYEQYF. The CDR3 region has the DNA TGTGCCACCAGCAGTAGCATTGGGGGTGCTTCCTACGAGCAGTACTTC. The chain links TRBV15 to TRBJ2-7; tentatively, D is TRBD1 or TRBD2 (5 bases each). Germline V CDR1 and CDR2: LNHNV, YYDKDF (reference sequence). V was pared by 3 bases and J by 1 base, with 16 bases between. The length of the CDR3 is 16 residues.

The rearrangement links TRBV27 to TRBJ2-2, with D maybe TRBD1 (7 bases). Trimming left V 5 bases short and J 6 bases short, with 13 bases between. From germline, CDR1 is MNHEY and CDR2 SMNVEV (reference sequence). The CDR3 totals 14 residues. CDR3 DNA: TGTGCCAGCAGTCACAGGGGAGGCCCCGGGGAGCTGTTTTTT. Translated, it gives CASSHRGGPGELFF.

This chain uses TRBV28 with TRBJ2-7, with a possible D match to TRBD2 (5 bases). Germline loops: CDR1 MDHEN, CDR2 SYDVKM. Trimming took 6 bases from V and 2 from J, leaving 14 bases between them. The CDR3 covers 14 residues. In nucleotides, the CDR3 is TGTGCCAGCAGCGACTATTGGACCGCCTACGAGCAGTACTTC. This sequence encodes CASSDYWTAYEQYF.

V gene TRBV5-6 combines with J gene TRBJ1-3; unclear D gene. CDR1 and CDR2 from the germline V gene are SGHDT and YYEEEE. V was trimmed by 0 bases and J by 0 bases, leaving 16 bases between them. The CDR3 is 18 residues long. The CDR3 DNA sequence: TGTGCCAGCAGCTTGGACGGCGGTTGGATTCACTCTGGAAACACCATATATTTT. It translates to CASSLDGGWIHSGNTIYF.

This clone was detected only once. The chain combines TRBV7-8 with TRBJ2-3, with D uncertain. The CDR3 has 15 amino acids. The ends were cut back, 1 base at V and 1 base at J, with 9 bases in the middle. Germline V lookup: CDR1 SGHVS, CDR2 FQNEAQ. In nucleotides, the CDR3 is TGTGCCAGCAGCTTAGTCCCAGAAGGCACAGATACGCAGTATTTT. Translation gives CASSLVPEGTDTQYF. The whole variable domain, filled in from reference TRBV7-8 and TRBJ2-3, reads GAGVSQSPRYKVAKRGQDVALRCDPISGHVSLFWYQQALGQGPEFLTYFQNEAQLDKSGLPSDRFFAERPEGSVSTLKIQRTQQEDSAVYLCASSLVPEGTDTQYFGPGTRLTVL.

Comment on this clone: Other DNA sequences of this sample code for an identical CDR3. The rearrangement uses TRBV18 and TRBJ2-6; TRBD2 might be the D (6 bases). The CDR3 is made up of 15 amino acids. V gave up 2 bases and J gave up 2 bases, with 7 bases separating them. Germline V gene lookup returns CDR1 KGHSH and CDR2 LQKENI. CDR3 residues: CASSPGGAGANVLTF. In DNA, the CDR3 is TGTGCCAGCTCACCAGGCGGGGCTGGGGCCAACGTCCTGACTTTC.

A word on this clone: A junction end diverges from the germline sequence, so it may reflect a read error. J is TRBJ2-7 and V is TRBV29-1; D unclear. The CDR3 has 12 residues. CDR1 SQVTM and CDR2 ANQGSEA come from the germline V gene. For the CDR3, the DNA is TGCAGCGTTGAATCCGAATCCTACGAGCAGTGCTTC. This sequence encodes CSVESESYEQCF.

The CDR3 loop is CASSVRGLAGDLTDTQYF. CDR3 DNA sequence: TGTGCCAGCAGCGTAAGGGGTCTAGCGGGAGACCTCACAGATACGCAGTATTTT. The gene calls are TRBV9 and TRBJ2-3; 10 bases are shared with TRBD2. The CDR3 is 18 residues long. The germline V gene encodes CDR1 SGDLS and CDR2 YYNGEE. The junction had 10 bases not matched to a gene; V was cut back by 1 base and J by 2 bases. Together with reference TRBV9 and TRBJ2-3, the CDR3 gives the full variable domain: DSGVTQTPKHLITATGQRVTLRCSPRSGDLSVYWYQQSLDQGLQFLIQYYNGEERAKGNILERFSAQQFPDLHSELNLSSLELGDSALYFCASSVRGLAGDLTDTQYFGPGTRLTVL.

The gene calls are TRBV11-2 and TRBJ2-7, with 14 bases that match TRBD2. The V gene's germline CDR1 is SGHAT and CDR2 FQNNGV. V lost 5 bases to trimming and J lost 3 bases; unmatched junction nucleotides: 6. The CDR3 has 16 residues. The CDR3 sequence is CASSIGTSGRGYEQYF. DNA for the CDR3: TGTGCCAGCAGCATCGGGACTAGCGGGAGAGGCTACGAGCAGTACTTC.

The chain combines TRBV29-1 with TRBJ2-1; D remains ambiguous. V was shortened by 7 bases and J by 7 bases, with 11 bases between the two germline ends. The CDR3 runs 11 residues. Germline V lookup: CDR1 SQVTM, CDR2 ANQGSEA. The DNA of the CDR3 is TGCAGCGCCCCTGATGTGAATGAGCAGTTCTTC. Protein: CSAPDVNEQFF.

The CDR3 DNA sequence: TGCGCCAGCAGCCAAGTATCAGTTTACAATGAGCAGTTCTTC. As protein: CASSQVSVYNEQFF. The chain combines TRBV4-1 with TRBJ2-1; D uncertain. CDR3 size: 14 residues. Germline lookup yields CDR1 MGHRA and CDR2 YSYEKL. Trimming removed 1 base at V and 4 bases at J, with 8 bases between.

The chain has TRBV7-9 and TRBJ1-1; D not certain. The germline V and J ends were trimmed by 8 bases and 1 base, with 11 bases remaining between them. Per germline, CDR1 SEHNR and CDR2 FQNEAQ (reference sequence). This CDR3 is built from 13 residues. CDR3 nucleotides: TGTGCCAGCTCCCGGACTAAGAACACTGAAGCTTTCTTT. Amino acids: CASSRTKNTEAFF. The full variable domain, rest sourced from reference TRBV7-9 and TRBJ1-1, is DTGVSQNPRHKITKRGQNVTFRCDPISEHNRLYWYRQTLGQGPEFLTYFQNEAQLEKSRLLSDRFSAERPKGSFSTLEIQRTEQGDSAMYLCASSRTKNTEAFFGQGTRLTVV.

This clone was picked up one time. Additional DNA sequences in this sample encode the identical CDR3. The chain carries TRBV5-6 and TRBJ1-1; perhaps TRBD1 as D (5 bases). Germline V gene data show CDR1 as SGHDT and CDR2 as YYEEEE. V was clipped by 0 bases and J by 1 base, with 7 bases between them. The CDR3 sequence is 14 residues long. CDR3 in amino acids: CASSLAGTNTEAFF. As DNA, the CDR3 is TGTGCCAGCAGCTTGGCCGGGACGAACACTGAAGCTTTCTTT. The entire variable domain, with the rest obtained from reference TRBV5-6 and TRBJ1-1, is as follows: DAGVTQSPTHLIKTRGQQVTLRCSPKSGHDTVSWYQQALGQGPQFIFQYYEEEERQRGNFPDRFSGHQFPNYSSELNVNALLLGDSALYLCASSLAGTNTEAFFGQGTRLTVV.